This T cell receptor beta chain appears in the sequencing data of a study of cytomegalovirus exposure and HLA in healthy donors. Germline assignment: CDR1 SGHRS and CDR2 YFSETQ. The CDR3 length is 12 residues. Trimming stripped 0 bases from V and 8 bases from J, with 8 bases between. The PCR ran on 60 Vbeta and 13 Jbeta primers. Measured with immunoSEQ multiplex PCR; TCRdb has only the in-frame clones, and not every one. The sample yields 170,000 or so clones, roughly 86% seen once. The TCR originated in a girl under 18 in good health and CMV-seropositive. Source material: PBMCs. The genes are TRBV5-1 and TRBJ1-2; D is uncertain. CDR3 DNA: TGCGCCAGCAGCTTGGAAGGGAGGGGCTACACCTTC. Its translation is CASSLEGRGYTF.